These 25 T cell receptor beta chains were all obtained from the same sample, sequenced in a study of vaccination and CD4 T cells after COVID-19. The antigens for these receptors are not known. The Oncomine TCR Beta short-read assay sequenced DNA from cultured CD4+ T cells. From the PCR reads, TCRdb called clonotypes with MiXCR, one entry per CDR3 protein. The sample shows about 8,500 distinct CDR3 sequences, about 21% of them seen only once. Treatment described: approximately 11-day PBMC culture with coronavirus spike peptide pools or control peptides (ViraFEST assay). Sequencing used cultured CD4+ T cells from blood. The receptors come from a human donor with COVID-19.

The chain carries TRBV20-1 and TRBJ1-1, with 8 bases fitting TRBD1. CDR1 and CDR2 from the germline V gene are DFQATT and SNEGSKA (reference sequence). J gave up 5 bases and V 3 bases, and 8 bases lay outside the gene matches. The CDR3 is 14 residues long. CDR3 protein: CSASQGAGGTEAFF. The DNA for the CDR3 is TGCAGTGCTAGCCAGGGGGCTGGAGGGACTGAAGCTTTCTTT.

CDR3 in DNA: TGCAGTGCTACCCGTCCCGGGACAGGGAACGAGCAGTACTTC. Translation: CSATRPGTGNEQYF. The V and J genes are TRBV20-1 and TRBJ2-7; 9 bases line up with TRBD1. The CDR3 covers 14 residues. Trimming cost V 4 bases and J 5 bases; bases outside gene matches: 9. CDR1 and CDR2 from the germline V gene are DFQATT and SNEGSKA (reference sequence).

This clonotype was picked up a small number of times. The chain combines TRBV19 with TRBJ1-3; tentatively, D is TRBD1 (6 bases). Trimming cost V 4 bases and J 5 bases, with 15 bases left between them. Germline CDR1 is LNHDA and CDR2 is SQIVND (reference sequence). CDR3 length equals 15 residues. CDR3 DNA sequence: TGTGCCAGTAGTAGACAGGCTTCAATACGAAACACCATATATTTT. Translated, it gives CASSRQASIRNTIYF. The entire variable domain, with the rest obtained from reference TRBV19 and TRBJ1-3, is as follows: DGGITQSPKYLFRKEGQNVTLSCEQNLNHDAMYWYRQDPGQGLRLIYYSQIVNDFQKGDIAEGYSVSREKKESFPLTVTSAQKNPTAFYLCASSRQASIRNTIYFGEGSWLTVV.

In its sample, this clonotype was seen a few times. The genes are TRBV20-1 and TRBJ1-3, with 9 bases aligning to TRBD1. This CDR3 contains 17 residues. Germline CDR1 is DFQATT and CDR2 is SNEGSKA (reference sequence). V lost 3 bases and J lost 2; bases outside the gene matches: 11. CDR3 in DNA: TGCAGTGCTAGCGACGAGGCCGGGACAGGGACTGGAAACACCATATATTTT. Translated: CSASDEAGTGTGNTIYF.

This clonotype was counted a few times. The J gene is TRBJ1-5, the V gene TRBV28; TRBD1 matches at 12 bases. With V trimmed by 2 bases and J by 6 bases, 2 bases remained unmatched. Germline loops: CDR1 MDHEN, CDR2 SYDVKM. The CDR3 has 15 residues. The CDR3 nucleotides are TGTGCCAGCAGTTTAGGGACAGGGGGCATTCAGCCCCAGCATTTT. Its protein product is CASSLGTGGIQPQHF.

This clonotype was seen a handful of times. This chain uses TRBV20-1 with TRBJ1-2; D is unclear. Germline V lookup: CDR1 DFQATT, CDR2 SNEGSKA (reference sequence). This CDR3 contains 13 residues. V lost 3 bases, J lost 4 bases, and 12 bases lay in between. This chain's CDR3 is CSASVARGYGYTF. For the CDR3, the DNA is TGCAGTGCTAGTGTGGCTCGCGGCTATGGCTACACCTTC.

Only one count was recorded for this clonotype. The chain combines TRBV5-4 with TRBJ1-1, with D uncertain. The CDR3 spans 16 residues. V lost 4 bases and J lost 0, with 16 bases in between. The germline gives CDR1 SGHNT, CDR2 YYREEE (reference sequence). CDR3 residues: CASSLQGARMNTEAFF. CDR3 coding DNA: TGTGCCAGCAGCCTGCAAGGAGCAAGGATGAACACTGAAGCTTTCTTT.

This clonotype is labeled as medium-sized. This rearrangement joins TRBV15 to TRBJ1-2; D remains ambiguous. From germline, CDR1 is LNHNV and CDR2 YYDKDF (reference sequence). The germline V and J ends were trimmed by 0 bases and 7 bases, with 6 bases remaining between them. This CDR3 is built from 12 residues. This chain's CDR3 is CATSRDQRGYTF. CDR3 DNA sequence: TGTGCCACCAGCAGAGATCAGCGTGGCTACACCTTC.

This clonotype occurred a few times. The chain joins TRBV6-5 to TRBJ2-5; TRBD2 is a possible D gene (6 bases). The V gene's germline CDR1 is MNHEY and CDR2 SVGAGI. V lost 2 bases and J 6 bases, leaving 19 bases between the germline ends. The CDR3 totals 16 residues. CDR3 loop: CASSYGGGGAEKTQYF. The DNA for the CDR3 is TGTGCCAGCAGTTACGGGGGAGGTGGGGCCGAAAAGACCCAGTACTTC.

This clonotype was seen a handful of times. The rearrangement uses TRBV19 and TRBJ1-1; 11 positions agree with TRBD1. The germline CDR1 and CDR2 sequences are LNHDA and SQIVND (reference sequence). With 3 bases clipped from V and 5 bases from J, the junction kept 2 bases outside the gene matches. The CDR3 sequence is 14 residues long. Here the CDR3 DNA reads TGTGCCAGTAGTATGGACAGGGGGCAAACTGAAGCTTTCTTT. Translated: CASSMDRGQTEAFF.

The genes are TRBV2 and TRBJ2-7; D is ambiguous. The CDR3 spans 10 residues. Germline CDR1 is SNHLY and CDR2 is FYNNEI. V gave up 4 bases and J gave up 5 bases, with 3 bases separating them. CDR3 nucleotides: TGTGCCAGCAGTGTGAACGAGCAGTACTTC. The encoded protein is CASSVNEQYF.

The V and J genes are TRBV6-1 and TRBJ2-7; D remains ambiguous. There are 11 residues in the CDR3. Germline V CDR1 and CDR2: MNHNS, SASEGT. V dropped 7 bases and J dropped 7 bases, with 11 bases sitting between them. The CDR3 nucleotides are TGTGCCAGCACCGGCATCGGAGAGCAGTACTTC. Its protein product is CASTGIGEQYF.

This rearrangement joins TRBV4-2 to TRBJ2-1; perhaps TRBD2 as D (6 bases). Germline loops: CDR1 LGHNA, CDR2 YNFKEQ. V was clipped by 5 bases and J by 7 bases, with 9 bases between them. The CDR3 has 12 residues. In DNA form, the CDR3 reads TGTGCCAGCAGCAGGGACTGGAATGAGCAGTTCTTC. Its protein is CASSRDWNEQFF.

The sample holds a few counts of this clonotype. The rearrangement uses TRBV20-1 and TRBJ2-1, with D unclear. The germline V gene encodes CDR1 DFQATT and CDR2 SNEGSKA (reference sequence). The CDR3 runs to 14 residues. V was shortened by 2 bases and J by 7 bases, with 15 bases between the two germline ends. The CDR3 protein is CSARSPWAHNEQFF. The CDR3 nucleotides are TGCAGTGCTAGATCCCCCTGGGCCCATAATGAGCAGTTCTTC.

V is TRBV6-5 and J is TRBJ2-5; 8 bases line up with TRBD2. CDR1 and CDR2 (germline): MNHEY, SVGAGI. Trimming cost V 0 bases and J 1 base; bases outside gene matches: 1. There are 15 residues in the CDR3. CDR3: CASSYSGLGQETQYF. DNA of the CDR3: TGTGCCAGCAGTTACTCGGGACTAGGCCAAGAGACCCAGTACTTC.

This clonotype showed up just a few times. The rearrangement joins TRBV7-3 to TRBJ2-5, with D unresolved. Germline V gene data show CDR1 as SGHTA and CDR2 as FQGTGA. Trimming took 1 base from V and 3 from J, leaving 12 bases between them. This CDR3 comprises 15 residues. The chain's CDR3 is CASSLNGRRKETQYF. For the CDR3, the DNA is TGTGCCAGCAGCTTAAATGGTAGAAGAAAAGAGACCCAGTACTTC.

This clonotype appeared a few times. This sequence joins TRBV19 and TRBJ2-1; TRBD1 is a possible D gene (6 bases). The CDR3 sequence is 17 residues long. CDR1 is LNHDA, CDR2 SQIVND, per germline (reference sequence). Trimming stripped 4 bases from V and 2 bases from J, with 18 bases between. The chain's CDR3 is CASSRGGRQGTYNEQFF. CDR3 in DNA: TGTGCCAGTAGTAGAGGGGGTCGACAAGGGACCTACAATGAGCAGTTCTTC.

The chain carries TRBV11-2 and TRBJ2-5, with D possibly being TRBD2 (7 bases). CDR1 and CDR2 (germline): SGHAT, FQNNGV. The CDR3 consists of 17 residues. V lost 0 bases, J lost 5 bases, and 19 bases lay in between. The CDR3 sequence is CASSLDLGGANRETQYF. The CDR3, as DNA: TGTGCCAGCAGCTTAGATTTGGGGGGGGCCAATCGGGAGACCCAGTACTTC.

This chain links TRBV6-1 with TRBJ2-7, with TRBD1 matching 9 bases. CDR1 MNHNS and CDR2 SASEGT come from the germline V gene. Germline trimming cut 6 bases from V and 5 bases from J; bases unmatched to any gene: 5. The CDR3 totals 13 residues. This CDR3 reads CASRAGTGNEQYF. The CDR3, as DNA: TGTGCCAGCAGAGCCGGGACAGGGAACGAGCAGTACTTC.

CDR3 bases: TGCAGCGTTGAAGAGGGGACAAAAACCGCTGGCTACACCTTC. It is translated as CSVEEGTKTAGYTF. This chain joins TRBV29-1 and TRBJ1-2; a possible D gene is TRBD1 (6 bases). Deletions cut 0 bases from V and 7 bases from J, with 15 bases between. This CDR3 has 14 amino acids. From germline, CDR1 is SQVTM and CDR2 ANQGSEA. The variable domain in full, with the rest retrieved from reference TRBV29-1 and TRBJ1-2, is SAVISQKPSRDICQRGTSLTIQCQVDSQVTMMFWYRQQPGQSLTLIATANQGSEATYESGFVIDKFPISRPNLTFSTLTVSNMSPEDSSIYLCSVEEGTKTAGYTFGSGTRLTVV.

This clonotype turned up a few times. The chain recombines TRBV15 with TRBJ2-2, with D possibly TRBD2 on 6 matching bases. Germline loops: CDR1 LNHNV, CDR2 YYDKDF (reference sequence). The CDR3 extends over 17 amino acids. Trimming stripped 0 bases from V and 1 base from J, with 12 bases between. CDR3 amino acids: CATSRDSGTLNTGELFF. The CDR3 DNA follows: TGTGCCACCAGCAGAGATAGTGGGACTCTGAACACCGGGGAGCTGTTTTTT.

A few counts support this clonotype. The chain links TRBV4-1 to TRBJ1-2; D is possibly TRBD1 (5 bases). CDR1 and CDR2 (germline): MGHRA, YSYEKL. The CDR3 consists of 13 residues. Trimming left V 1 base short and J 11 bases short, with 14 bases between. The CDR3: CASSQGPPGGYTF. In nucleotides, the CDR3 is TGCGCCAGCAGCCAAGGTCCCCCGGGGGGTTACACCTTC.

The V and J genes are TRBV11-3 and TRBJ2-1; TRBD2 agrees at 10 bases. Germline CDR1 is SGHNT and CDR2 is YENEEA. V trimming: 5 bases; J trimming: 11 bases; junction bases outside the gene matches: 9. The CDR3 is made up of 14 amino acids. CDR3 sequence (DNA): TGTGCCAGCAGCCCCGGGACTAGCGTCCTGCAGCAGTTCTTC. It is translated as CASSPGTSVLQQFF.

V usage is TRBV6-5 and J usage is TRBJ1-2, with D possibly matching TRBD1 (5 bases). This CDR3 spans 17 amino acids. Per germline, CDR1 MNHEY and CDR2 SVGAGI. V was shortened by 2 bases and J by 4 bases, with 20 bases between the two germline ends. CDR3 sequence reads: CASSYNPMAGGTYGYTF. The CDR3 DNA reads TGTGCCAGCAGTTACAACCCCATGGCCGGGGGGACCTATGGCTACACCTTC.

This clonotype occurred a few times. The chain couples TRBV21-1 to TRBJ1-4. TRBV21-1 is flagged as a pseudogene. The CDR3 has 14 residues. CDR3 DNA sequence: TGTGCCAGCAGCAGTGGTAGGCAGCGTGAAAAACTGTTTTTT. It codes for CASSSGRQREKLFF.